The entry below gives a single T cell receptor (beta chain) sequence along with its context. Together with a sample-barcoded 5' primer, a J-beta primer mix was included in a second PCR lasting roughly 6 to 12 cycles. One entry per CDR3 protein results from TCRdb running MiXCR on the 5' RACE reads. The table has about 800,000 distinct CDR3 sequences, about 25% seen once. This record comes from a study of blood T cells in healthy people across ages. Study-level information: In model experiments, template switching was able to capture about one barcoded beta molecule for every two T cells that were present.

This CDR3 comprises 18 residues. These same data were also listed under a study on T cells of mothers and their children. From that report: Three healthy Caucasian mothers, along with their six children, were the donors. Slightly higher but non-significant overlap marked related mother-child pairs versus unrelated pairs.

This chain links TRBV21-1 with TRBJ2-1; TRBD1 reflects the table's D call only, with no check against the DNA. TRBV21-1 is marked as a pseudogene. What was sequenced was blood. The TCR comes from a boy younger than 18 in good health. CDR3 DNA sequence: TGTGTCAGCAGCAAAGATGGGGGAGGGCAGGGGGCTTACGATGAGCAGTTCTTC. It codes for CVSSKDGGGQGAYDEQFF.